The entry that follows covers one T cell receptor (beta chain) sequence. The target antigen is unknown. These data originate in a study of T cells in Graves' hyperthyroidism and ophthalmopathy. Trimming stripped 4 bases from V and 3 bases from J, with 18 bases between. CDR3 length equals 16 residues. The V gene's germline CDR1 is SEHNR and CDR2 FQNEAQ (reference sequence). Study-level results: The model forecast ophthalmopathy, anticipating it by a median approximately 6.2 months before onset. Most clonotypes expanded in the thyroid (above 0.001) were also present in blood.

Amplified regions were TCR beta CDR3 sequences from RNA transcripts. The primer set for the first-round RT-PCR of the TCR CDR3 was HTBI. One entry per CDR3 protein, called by TCRdb with MiXCR from the multiplex PCR reads. The table lists 610,000 or so distinct CDR3 sequences, just over 45% of them singletons, with approximately 7.5% in the top ten. Subjects aged 18 to 65 presented with newly diagnosed hyperthyroidism of less than 2 months' duration. Material for sequencing was peripheral blood or thyroid tissue (not recorded which). The J gene is TRBJ1-1, the V gene TRBV7-9, with a tentative D call TRBD1 (6 bases). The sequence came from a woman aged 18-30 years with Graves' hyperthyroidism. The CDR3 region is CASSSSLGGAYTEAFF. The CDR3 region has the DNA TGTGCCAGCAGCTCATCACTGGGGGGCGCTTACACTGAAGCTTTCTTT.